This TCR beta chain was documented in a study of regulatory T cells in long-lasting Graves disease. Study as a whole: Graves' patients who were just diagnosed had used antithyroid drugs for under 3 months.

Arm-PCR of CDR3 regions and iRepertoire HTBI primers were the basis on which TCR beta libraries were built. In TCRdb, the multiplex PCR reads were re-called with MiXCR into one record per CDR3 protein. The table records 300,000 to 400,000 distinct CDR3 sequences, under 20% of them present only once. This clonotype has a count of ten or more. Time point reported: newly diagnosed GD, antithyroid drugs for less than 3 months. PBMC-derived RNA was used for the TCR library. Trimming took 4 bases from V and 7 from J; bases not matched to a gene: 13. Germline V CDR1 and CDR2: MDHEN, SYDVKM. The CDR3 is 17 residues long.

The material sequenced was peripheral blood mononuclear cells (PBMCs), taken at new diagnosis, from a patient treated with antithyroid drugs. This chain joins TRBV28 and TRBJ1-6, with 7 bases identical to TRBD1. This TCR was sampled from a female donor with Graves disease. CDR3 protein: CASSSGLQGGYNSPLHF. CDR3 nucleotide sequence: TGTGCCAGCAGTTCCGGCCTCCAAGGGGGCTACAATTCACCCCTCCACTTT.